The entry below gives a single T cell receptor (beta chain) sequence along with its context. Its matching antigen is unknown. The data originate from a study of T cell responses to AZD1222 COVID-19 vaccine. V lost 0 bases to trimming and J lost 4 bases, with 12 bases between them. Germline values: CDR1 ENHRY, CDR2 SYGVKD. The CDR3 totals 15 residues. Produced via immunoSEQ multiplex PCR; TCRdb's table is partial and in-frame only. The repertoire holds 150,000 to 200,000 clones, 85% to 95% seen once, with approximately 1.5% in the top ten. Study conclusions and caveats: At study baseline, merely about 6 AZD1222 recipients were seropositive.

The source was peripheral blood, collected on day 0 of AZD1222 vaccination. This clonotype originated in an adult in good health. The V gene is TRBV10-3, the J gene TRBJ1-2, with D unclear. The CDR3 DNA reads as TGTGCCATCAGTGAGTCGAATGCTGACCTCTATGGCTACACCTTC. Its translation is CAISESNADLYGYTF.